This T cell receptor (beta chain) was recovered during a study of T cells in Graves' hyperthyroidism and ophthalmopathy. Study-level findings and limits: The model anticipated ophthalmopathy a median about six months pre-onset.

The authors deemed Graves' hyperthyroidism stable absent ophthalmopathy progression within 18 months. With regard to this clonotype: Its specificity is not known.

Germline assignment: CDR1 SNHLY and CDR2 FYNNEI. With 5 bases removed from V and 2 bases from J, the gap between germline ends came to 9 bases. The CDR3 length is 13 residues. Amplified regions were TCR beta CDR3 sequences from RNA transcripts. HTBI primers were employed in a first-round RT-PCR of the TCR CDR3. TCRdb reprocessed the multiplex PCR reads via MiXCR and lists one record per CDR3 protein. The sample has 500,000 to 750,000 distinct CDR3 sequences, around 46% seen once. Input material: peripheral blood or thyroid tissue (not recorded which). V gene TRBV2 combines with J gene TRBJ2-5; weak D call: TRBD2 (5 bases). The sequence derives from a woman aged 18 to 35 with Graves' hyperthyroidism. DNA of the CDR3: TGTGCCAGCAGTCCGCGGACTCAAGAGACCCAGTACTTC. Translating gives CASSPRTQETQYF.